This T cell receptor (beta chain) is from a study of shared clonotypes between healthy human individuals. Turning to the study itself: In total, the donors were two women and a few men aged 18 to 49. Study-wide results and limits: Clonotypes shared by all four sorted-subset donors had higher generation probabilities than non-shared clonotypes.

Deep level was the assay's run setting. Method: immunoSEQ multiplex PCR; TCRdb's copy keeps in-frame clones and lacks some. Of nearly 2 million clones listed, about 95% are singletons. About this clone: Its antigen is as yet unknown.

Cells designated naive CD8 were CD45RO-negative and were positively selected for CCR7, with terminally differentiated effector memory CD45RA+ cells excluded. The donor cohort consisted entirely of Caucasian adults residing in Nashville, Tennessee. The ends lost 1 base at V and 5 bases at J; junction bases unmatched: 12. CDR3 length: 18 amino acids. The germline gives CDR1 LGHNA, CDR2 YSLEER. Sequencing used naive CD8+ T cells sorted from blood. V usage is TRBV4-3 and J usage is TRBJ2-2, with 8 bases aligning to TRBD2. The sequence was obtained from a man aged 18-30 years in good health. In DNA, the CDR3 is TGCGCCAGCAGCCAAGGAAATAGCGGGATTGAGGGAACCGGGGAGCTGTTTTTT. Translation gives CASSQGNSGIEGTGELFF.